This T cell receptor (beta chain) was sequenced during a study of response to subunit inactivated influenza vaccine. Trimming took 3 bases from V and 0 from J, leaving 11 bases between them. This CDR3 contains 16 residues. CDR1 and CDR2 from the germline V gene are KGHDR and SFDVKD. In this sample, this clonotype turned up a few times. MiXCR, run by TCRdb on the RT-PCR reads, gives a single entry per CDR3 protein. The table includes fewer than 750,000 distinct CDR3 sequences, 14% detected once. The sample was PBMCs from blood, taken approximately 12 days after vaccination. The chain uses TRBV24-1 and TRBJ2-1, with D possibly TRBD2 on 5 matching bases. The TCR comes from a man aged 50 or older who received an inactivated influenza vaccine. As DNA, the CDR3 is TGTGCCACCAGTGATCCTGGACTTAGCTCCTACAATGAGCAGTTCTTC. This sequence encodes CATSDPGLSSYNEQFF.